The present T cell receptor beta chain was sequenced within a study of OX40 agonist ivuxolimab in advanced cancers. Study at large: Three individuals attained partial responses, comprising one hepatocellular carcinoma case and two cutaneous melanoma cases.

Study results and caveats: Compared with CD4+, CD8+ T cells on average had more expanded clones. Antigens targeted by the expanded peripheral T cells were not determined.

Repertoires were generated with immunoSEQ multiplex PCR, while TCRdb's copy carries only in-frame clones and drops some. The table records about 90,000 clones, more than 75% of them present only once. As concerns this clone: The antigen is not known.

The receptor comes from an adult with an advanced solid tumor such as melanoma, head and neck, liver or kidney cancer. Sequencing was performed on CD4+ or CD8+ T cells sorted from blood, taken in a trial of the OX40 agonist ivuxolimab.

The chain's CDR3 is CASTPSGRLNEQFF. CDR3 nucleotide sequence: TGTGCCAGCACCCCTAGCGGGAGGCTCAATGAGCAGTTCTTC. The chain couples TRBV6-5 to TRBJ2-1, with 11 bases aligning to TRBD2. CDR1 is MNHEY, CDR2 SVGAGI, per germline. The CDR3 covers 14 residues. Germline trimming cut 7 bases from V and 6 bases from J; bases unmatched to any gene: 5.